These T cell receptor beta chains were read from a single sample in a study of neurological immune-mediated disorders. MiXCR, applied by TCRdb to the 5' RACE reads, yields one record per CDR3 protein. This table has around 29,000 distinct CDR3 sequences, under 6% appearing once. The sequenced sample consisted of CD4+ T cells from blood. Every receptor here comes from a woman between 45 and 60 years old in good health. Each CDR3 is given with its conserved first and last residue. A D gene is named only where the DNA matches it firmly. The listing skips clone size in some rows; elsewhere it reads once, few, many or a size class.

TRBJ2-6,many,TRBV28,NA,TGTGCCAGCAGTTTATCGTTGTCTGGGGCCAACGTCCTGACTTTC,CASSLSLSGANVLTF
TRBJ1-1,many,TRBV28,NA,TGTGCCAGCAGTTTAGAGAGGGGCACTGAAGCTTTCTTT,CASSLERGTEAFF
TRBJ1-4,many,TRBV29-1,NA,TGCAGCGTTGAGAGGGCCGGAGGTGAAAAACTGTTTTTT,CSVERAGGEKLFF
TRBJ2-4,many,TRBV20-1,NA,TGCAGTGCTTCCGGGGGAGCGGTGGACATTCAGTACTTC,CSASGGAVDIQYF
TRBJ2-7,many,TRBV27,TRBD2,TGTGCCAGCAGCAGCGGGAGGGGGAAAGGCTACGAGCAGTACTTC,CASSSGRGKGYEQYF
TRBJ1-1,many,TRBV12-3/TRBV12-4,NA,TGTGCCAGCAGTACGGCCCTTGAAGCTTTCTTT,CASSTALEAFF
TRBJ1-5,many,TRBV29-1,NA,TGCAGCGTCCGGGACGGTAGCAATCAGCCCCAGCATTTT,CSVRDGSNQPQHF
TRBJ2-1,many,TRBV28,TRBD2,TGTGCCAGCAGCCCAACCCGAACTAGCGGAAACAATGAGCAGTTCTTC,CASSPTRTSGNNEQFF
TRBJ2-2,many,TRBV5-1,TRBD1,TGCGCCAGCAACCATCGGACAGGGGAAAACACCGGGGAGCTGTTTTTT,CASNHRTGENTGELFF
TRBJ2-1,NA,TRBV28,TRBD1,TGTGCCAGCAGTCCAATGGACAGGGAGTTCCATGAGCAGTTCTTC,CASSPMDREFHEQFF
TRBJ1-1,many,TRBV7-9,NA,TGTGCCAGCAGCTTAGGGCAGGGGCCAGCTTTCTTT,CASSLGQGPAFF
TRBJ1-3,many,TRBV6-1,NA,TGTGCCAGCAGAGAGGGGGGACACGACACCATATATTTT,CASREGGHDTIYF
TRBJ2-2,many,TRBV27,NA,TGTGCCAGCAGTCCACAGGGAACCGGGGAGCTGTTTTTT,CASSPQGTGELFF
TRBJ2-2,many,TRBV20-1,NA,TGCAGTGCTAGAGTAGGGGGGGACGGGGAGCTGTTTTTT,CSARVGGDGELFF
TRBJ1-5,many,TRBV28,NA,TGTGCCAGCAGGTTTGGACAGTCGGAGTTTTATAGCAATCAGCCCCAGCATTTT,CASRFGQSEFYSNQPQHF
TRBJ2-4,many,TRBV7-2,TRBD1,TGTGCCAGCAGCCAGGGACAGAATTTAAACATTCAGTACTTC,CASSQGQNLNIQYF
TRBJ2-3,many,TRBV20-1,NA,TGCAGTGCTAGAGAAGGGGGGAGCACAGATACGCAGTATTTT,CSAREGGSTDTQYF
TRBJ2-7,many,TRBV30,NA,TGTGCCTGGAGTAAAGAACAGGGTGGATCCTACGAGCAGTACTTC,CAWSKEQGGSYEQYF
TRBJ1-5,many,TRBV7-2,TRBD1,TGTGCCAGCAGCCGGACAGGAGTTAATCAGCCCCAGCATTTT,CASSRTGVNQPQHF
TRBJ1-4,many,TRBV28,NA,TGTGCCAGCAGTTTGGTAGGAAATCGTGAAAAACTGTTTTTT,CASSLVGNREKLFF
TRBJ1-6,many,TRBV20-1,NA,TGCAGTGCTAGAACCTCCGCCTCGGTTAATTCACCCCTCCACTTT,CSARTSASVNSPLHF
TRBJ2-3,many,TRBV5-1,NA,TGCGCCAGCAGCTTACAATCTTGGACGGAACCCACAGATACGCAGTATTTT,CASSLQSWTEPTDTQYF
TRBJ2-1,many,TRBV7-8,TRBD2,TGTGCCAGCAGCTTAGAGGGAGGGACTTCCTACAATGAGCAGTTCTTC,CASSLEGGTSYNEQFF
TRBJ2-3,many,TRBV7-2,NA,TGTGCCAGCAGCTTAGACGTGGGAAGCACAGATACGCAGTATTTT,CASSLDVGSTDTQYF
TRBJ2-6,many,TRBV4-3,NA,TGCGCCAGCAGCCAAGATTCGGGACTCATCTCTGGGGCCAACGTCCTGACTTTC,CASSQDSGLISGANVLTF
TRBJ2-1,many,TRBV28,NA,TGTGCCAGCAGTTCCCAAATAAGACAGTTAAATGAGCAGTTCTTC,CASSSQIRQLNEQFF
TRBJ1-2,many,TRBV15,NA,TGTGCCACCAGCAGAGGTGGGTCAGCACCAGACTATGGCTACACCTTC,CATSRGGSAPDYGYTF